This T cell receptor (beta chain) was captured by sequencing in a study of CD8 T cells in Susac syndrome. Across the whole study: Sequenced Susac syndrome patients included over five with active disease and eight who were in remission.

The study, taken as a whole, reports: CD4+ T cell repertoires in Susac syndrome exhibited no evidence of clonal expansion.

In germline, CDR1 is SQVTM, CDR2 ANQGSEA. This CDR3 has 14 amino acids. J lost 3 bases, V lost 1 base, and 6 bases had no gene match. About this clonotype: Its antigen remains unknown.

cDNA came from approximately 0.5 to 1 ug RNA primed by random hexamers. TCR beta CDR3 was amplified by immunoSEQ covering 54 Vbeta and 13 Jbeta. MiXCR was run by TCRdb on the immunoSEQ multiplex PCR reads, yielding one entry per CDR3 protein. The table records under 200,000 distinct CDR3 sequences, roughly 94% of them present only once. Source material: CD4+ T cells from PBMCs. This clonotype was obtained from a human donor with Susac syndrome. The V call is TRBV29-1, the J call TRBJ2-7; 7 bases line up with TRBD1. The CDR3, as DNA: TGCAGCGTTGAAGCGCGGACAGGCGGCTACGAGCAGTACTTC. Encoded protein: CSVEARTGGYEQYF.